The present T cell receptor (beta chain) was sequenced within a study of blood T cell repertoires in COVID-19 (dated by TCRdb to about 2020). The study in broad terms: Collaborator samples came from the United States, Italy and Spain and covered acute and convalescent phases of COVID-19. The material from the prospective study consisted of cDNA or gDNA derived from T cells, B-cell-depleted T cells, or PBMCs. The sample metadata nearly always contained a de-identified subject ID, COVID-19 status, age in years and sex. Subjects who had been exposed to COVID-19, were actively infected with it, or had recovered from it provided the deeply sampled blood TCRbeta repertoires that made up the dataset. The repertoires were released in a freely available public database intended as a resource for research on the immune response to SARS-CoV-2. HLA class I and class II types, where available, came from metadata supplied by the sample provider rather than from assay-based typing. The samples were drawn from two sources: the first 160 participants of the ongoing ImmuneRACE study, and 1,000 to 1,500 subjects contributed by 6 global collaborators. Study-wide findings and limitations: The quantity of clinical and demographic metadata differed by source and by participant and was supplied without curation.

This clone appeared once. What antigen it recognizes has not been identified. No base qualities exist here, and no much larger clone lies one base off it. Trimming accounts for 2 bases at V and 9 bases at J, while the number of junction bases matched to no gene is 9. From the cysteine up to the phenylalanine, the CDR3 has a length of 15 residues. Kept here is only the CDR3 DNA, which spans 45 bases and is read in frame from base 1. Via the germline V gene (reference sequence), CDR1 is SEHNR and CDR2 FQNEAQ. At one collaborating source in Seattle, patients were enrolled during active infection and were followed longitudinally through the course of disease. The collaborating institutions used their own protocols to collect whole blood in K2EDTA tubes. Collaborator samples were shipped for TCRbeta analysis as frozen whole blood, isolated PBMCs, or DNA extracted from either sample type. The immunoSEQ Assay, a bias-controlled multiplex PCR, was used to amplify TCRbeta CDR3 regions from genomic DNA. The authors' analysis ran thus. The number of nucleated cells in each sample was estimated by amplification of reference gene primers within the assay. Sequence reads were collapsed and filtered to measure the absolute abundance of every unique TCRbeta CDR3 rearrangement. For each sample, productive Simpson clonality was calculated as the square root of Simpson's diversity index across productive rearrangements. TCRdb stores this immuneACCESS table with in-frame sequences only. Part of the clones is absent; in the studies checked, under half of the shortfall reflects unresolved V genes, and no reason is known for the rest. V, J and clone size are taken as reported in that table, and D and trimming were inferred from the DNA itself. The sample table lists 150,000 to 200,000 clones, approximately 82% of them with a count of one. Roughly 7% of the sample is taken by the ten largest.

The chain is made from TRBV7-9 and TRBJ2-1, with 8 bases in between that match TRBD2. Sequenced: peripheral blood. This TCR derives from a woman in her 40s with COVID-19, enrolled during active disease. The nucleotide sequence is given as TGTGCCAGCAGCTTAACTAGCGGACCTCTGGGTGAGCAGTTCTTC. Its amino acids are CASSLTSGPLGEQFF. Where the CDR3 stops, the reference TRBV7-9 and TRBJ2-1 genes take over; the full variable domain is DTGVSQNPRHKITKRGQNVTFRCDPISEHNRLYWYRQTLGQGPEFLTYFQNEAQLEKSRLLSDRFSAERPKGSFSTLEIQRTEQGDSAMYLCASSLTSGPLGEQFFGPGTRLTVL.